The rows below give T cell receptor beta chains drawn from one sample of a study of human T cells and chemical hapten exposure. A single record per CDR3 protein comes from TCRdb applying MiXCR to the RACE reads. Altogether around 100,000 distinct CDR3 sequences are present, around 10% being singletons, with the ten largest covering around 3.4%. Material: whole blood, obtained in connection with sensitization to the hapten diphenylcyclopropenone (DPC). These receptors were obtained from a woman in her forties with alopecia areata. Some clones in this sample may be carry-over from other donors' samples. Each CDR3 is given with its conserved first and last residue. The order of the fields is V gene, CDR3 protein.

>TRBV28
CASSLPGQASSYEQYF
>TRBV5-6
CASSAFTVIDTQYF
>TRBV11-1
CASSTGGHEQFF
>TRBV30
CAWTREGGDTQYF
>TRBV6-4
CASSEGTTGELFF
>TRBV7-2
CASSLGGSMGGYTF
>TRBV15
CATSTDRPSLSYEQYF
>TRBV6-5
CASSLNGMNTEAFF
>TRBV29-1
CSVEGQGIADTQYF
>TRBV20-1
CSARRQGTAGYTF
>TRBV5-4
CASSQQGGSLHF
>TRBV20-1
CSAEENRGGYEQYF
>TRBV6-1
CASRGGGASMATQYF